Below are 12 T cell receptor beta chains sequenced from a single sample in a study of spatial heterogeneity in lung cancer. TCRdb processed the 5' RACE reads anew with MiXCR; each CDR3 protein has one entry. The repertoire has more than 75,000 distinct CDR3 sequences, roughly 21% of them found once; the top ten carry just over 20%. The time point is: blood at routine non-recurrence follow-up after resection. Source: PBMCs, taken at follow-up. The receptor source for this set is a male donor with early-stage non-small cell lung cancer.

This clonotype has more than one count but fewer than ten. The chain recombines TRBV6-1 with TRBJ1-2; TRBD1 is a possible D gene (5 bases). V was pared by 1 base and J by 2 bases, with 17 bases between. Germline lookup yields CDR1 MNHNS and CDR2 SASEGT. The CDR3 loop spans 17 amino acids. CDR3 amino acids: CASSEGRPGRMNYGYTF. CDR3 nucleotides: TGTGCCAGCAGTGAAGGGAGGCCGGGACGGATGAACTATGGCTACACCTTC.

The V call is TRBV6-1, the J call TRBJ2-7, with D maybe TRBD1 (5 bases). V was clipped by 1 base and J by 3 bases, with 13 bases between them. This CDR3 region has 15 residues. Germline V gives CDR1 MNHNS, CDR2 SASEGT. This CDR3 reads CASSEVWQGNYEQYF. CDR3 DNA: TGTGCCAGCAGTGAAGTTTGGCAGGGAAACTACGAGCAGTACTTC.

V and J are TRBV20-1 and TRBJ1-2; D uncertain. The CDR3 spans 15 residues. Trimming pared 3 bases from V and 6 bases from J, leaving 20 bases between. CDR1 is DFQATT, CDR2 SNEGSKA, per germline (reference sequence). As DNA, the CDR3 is TGCAGTGCTAGTGGAACGGCCGAGATTAAGAATGGCTACACCTTC. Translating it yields CSASGTAEIKNGYTF.

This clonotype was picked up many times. The CDR3 DNA sequence: TGTGCCAGCAGTTATTACCGGCGGCGGGAGCAGTCAGATACGCAGTATTTT. Translation: CASSYYRRREQSDTQYF. V and J are TRBV6-2 or TRBV6-3 and TRBJ2-3; 7 nucleotides line up with TRBD2. The CDR3 loop spans 17 amino acids. Germline V gene sequence: CDR1 MNHEY, CDR2 SVGEGT. After removal of 3 bases from V and 4 bases from J, the junction contained 13 bases not matched to a gene.

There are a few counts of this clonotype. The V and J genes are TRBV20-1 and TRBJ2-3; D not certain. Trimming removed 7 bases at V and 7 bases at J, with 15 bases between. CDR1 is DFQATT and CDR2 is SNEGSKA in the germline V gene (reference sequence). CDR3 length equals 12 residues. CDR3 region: CSVYGVQNTQYF. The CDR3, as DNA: TGCAGTGTATATGGGGTTCAAAATACGCAGTATTTT.

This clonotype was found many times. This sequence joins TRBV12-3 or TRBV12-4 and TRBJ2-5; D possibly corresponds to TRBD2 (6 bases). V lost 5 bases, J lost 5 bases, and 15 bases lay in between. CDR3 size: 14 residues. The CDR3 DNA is TGTGCCAGCAGTCCCGCCCCGGAGGGGGAGACCCAGTACTTC. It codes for CASSPAPEGETQYF.

CDR3 bases: TGTGCCAGCTCACCTGACAGAGAGGTACTGTTTTTT. Amino acid sequence: CASSPDREVLFF. This sequence joins TRBV18 and TRBJ1-4; D is possibly TRBD1 (5 bases). Germline assignment: CDR1 KGHSH and CDR2 LQKENI. Between the trimmed V and J ends, which lost 3 bases and 13 bases, there was a span of 12 bases. The CDR3 length is 12 residues.

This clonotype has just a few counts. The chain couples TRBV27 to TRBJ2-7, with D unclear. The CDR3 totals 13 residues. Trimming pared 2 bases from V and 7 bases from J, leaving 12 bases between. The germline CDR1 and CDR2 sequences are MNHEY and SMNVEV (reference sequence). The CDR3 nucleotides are TGTGCCAGCAGTTTAAAGGTTATCTCTGAGCAGTACTTC. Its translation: CASSLKVISEQYF.

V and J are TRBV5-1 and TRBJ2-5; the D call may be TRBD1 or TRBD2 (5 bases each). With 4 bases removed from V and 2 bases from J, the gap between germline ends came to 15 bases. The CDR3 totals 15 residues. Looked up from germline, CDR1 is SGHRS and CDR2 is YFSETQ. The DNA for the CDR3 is TGCGCCAGCAGCCCAACCGGGACGCCACAAGAGACCCAGTACTTC. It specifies CASSPTGTPQETQYF. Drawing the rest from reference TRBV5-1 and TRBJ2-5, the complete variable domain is KAGVTQTPRYLIKTRGQQVTLSCSPISGHRSVSWYQQTPGQGLQFLFEYFSETQRNKGNFPGRFSGRQFSNSRSEMNVSTLELGDSALYLCASSPTGTPQETQYFGPGTRLLVL.

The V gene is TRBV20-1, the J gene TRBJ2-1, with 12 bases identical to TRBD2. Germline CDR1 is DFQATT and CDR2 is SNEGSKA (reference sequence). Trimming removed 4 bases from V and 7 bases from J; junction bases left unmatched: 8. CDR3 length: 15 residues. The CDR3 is CSATTSSGRVNEQFF. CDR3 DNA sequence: TGCAGTGCTACAACCTCTAGCGGGAGGGTTAATGAGCAGTTCTTC.

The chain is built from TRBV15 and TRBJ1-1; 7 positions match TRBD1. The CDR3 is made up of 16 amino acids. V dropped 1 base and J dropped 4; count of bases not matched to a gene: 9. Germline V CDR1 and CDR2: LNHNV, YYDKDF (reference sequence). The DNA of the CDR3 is TGTGCCACCAGCAGAGCGAGGGGGCAAGCGGGCACTGAAGCTTTCTTT. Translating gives CATSRARGQAGTEAFF.

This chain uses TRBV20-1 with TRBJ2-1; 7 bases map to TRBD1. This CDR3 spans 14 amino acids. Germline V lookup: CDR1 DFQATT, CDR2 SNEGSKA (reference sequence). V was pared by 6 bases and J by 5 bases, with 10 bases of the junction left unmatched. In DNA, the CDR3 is TGCAGTGCCTCGACAGGGTCCGGCAACAATGAGCAGTTCTTC. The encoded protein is CSASTGSGNNEQFF.